The rows below give T cell receptor beta chains drawn from one sample of a study of blood T cells in healthy people across ages. TCRdb reanalysed the 5' RACE reads using MiXCR and keeps one entry per CDR3 protein. The sample carries around 750,000 distinct CDR3 sequences, approximately 53% recorded once. The sequencing sample was made of blood. The origin of the receptors is a man aged 80 or over in good health. Each CDR3 is given with its conserved first and last residue. D genes are given only for firm matches. Clone size is given for some rows only: seen once, a few or many times, or a class if the clone is expanded.

clone_size: NA; j_call: TRBJ2-1; v_call: TRBV2; d_call: NA; cdr3_aa: CASIRLDEAGEQFF; cdr3_nt: TGTGCCAGCATCCGATTGGACGAAGCGGGCGAGCAGTTCTTC
clone_size: few; j_call: TRBJ1-2; v_call: TRBV2; d_call: NA; cdr3_aa: CASSARTANYGYTF; cdr3_nt: TGTGCCAGCAGTGCCCGGACGGCTAACTATGGCTACACCTTC
clone_size: few; j_call: TRBJ1-4; v_call: TRBV20-1; d_call: TRBD1; cdr3_aa: CSARKGRQGANEKLFF; cdr3_nt: TGCAGTGCTAGAAAAGGGAGGCAGGGGGCTAATGAAAAACTGTTTTTT
clone_size: few; j_call: TRBJ2-5; v_call: TRBV11-2; d_call: NA; cdr3_aa: CASSPQGKGETQYF; cdr3_nt: TGTGCCAGCAGCCCTCAGGGGAAGGGAGAGACCCAGTACTTC
clone_size: NA; j_call: TRBJ1-2; v_call: TRBV29-1; d_call: NA; cdr3_aa: CSVERGTNYGYTF; cdr3_nt: TGCAGCGTTGAACGCGGGACAAATTATGGCTACACCTTC
clone_size: NA; j_call: TRBJ1-2; v_call: TRBV7-2; d_call: NA; cdr3_aa: CASSVAEELGYTF; cdr3_nt: TGTGCCAGCAGCGTAGCGGAGGAACTCGGCTACACCTTC
clone_size: NA; j_call: TRBJ1-2; v_call: TRBV6-5; d_call: NA; cdr3_aa: CASRFGHLEDYGYTF; cdr3_nt: TGTGCCAGCAGATTCGGACACCTCGAAGACTATGGCTACACCTTC
clone_size: NA; j_call: TRBJ2-4; v_call: TRBV20-1; d_call: NA; cdr3_aa: CSARVAWGAKNIQYF; cdr3_nt: TGCAGTGCTAGAGTCGCGTGGGGGGCCAAAAACATTCAGTACTTC
clone_size: NA; j_call: TRBJ2-3; v_call: TRBV11-3; d_call: TRBD2; cdr3_aa: CASSLTSGRSGTDTQYF; cdr3_nt: TGTGCCAGCAGCCTGACTAGCGGGAGGAGTGGCACAGATACGCAGTATTTT
clone_size: few; j_call: TRBJ2-4; v_call: TRBV6-5; d_call: NA; cdr3_aa: CASSYGAREDIQYF; cdr3_nt: TGTGCCAGCAGTTACGGCGCCAGAGAAGACATTCAGTACTTC
clone_size: NA; j_call: TRBJ2-1; v_call: TRBV28; d_call: TRBD2; cdr3_aa: CASTVSGLAGASNEQFF; cdr3_nt: TGTGCCAGCACCGTTTCCGGGTTAGCGGGAGCTTCCAATGAACAGTTCTTC
clone_size: NA; j_call: TRBJ2-5; v_call: TRBV6-6; d_call: NA; cdr3_aa: CASSLVQRIQETQYF; cdr3_nt: TGTGCCAGCTCCCTAGTACAGCGGATACAAGAGACCCAGTACTTC
clone_size: NA; j_call: TRBJ1-2; v_call: TRBV12-5; d_call: TRBD1; cdr3_aa: CASGRGTGIGYTF; cdr3_nt: TGTGCTAGTGGTCGCGGGACAGGCATTGGCTACACCTTC
clone_size: few; j_call: TRBJ2-5; v_call: TRBV6-1; d_call: TRBD1; cdr3_aa: CASRPGQGFNEQYF; cdr3_nt: TGTGCCAGCAGGCCGGGACAGGGGTTCAATGAGCAGTACTTC
clone_size: NA; j_call: TRBJ2-3; v_call: TRBV5-1; d_call: TRBD2; cdr3_aa: CASSLEGSGRVADTQYF; cdr3_nt: TGCGCCAGCAGCTTGGAAGGTAGCGGGAGGGTCGCAGATACGCAGTATTTT
clone_size: few; j_call: TRBJ2-5; v_call: TRBV14; d_call: NA; cdr3_aa: CASSRDGQETQYF; cdr3_nt: TGTGCCAGCAGCCGGGACGGCCAAGAGACCCAGTACTTC
clone_size: NA; j_call: TRBJ2-5; v_call: TRBV7-2; d_call: TRBD2; cdr3_aa: CASSLWTSEETQYF; cdr3_nt: TGTGCCAGCAGCCTCTGGACTAGCGAGGAGACCCAGTACTTC
clone_size: NA; j_call: TRBJ2-2; v_call: TRBV20-1; d_call: TRBD1; cdr3_aa: CSAPDRENTGELFF; cdr3_nt: TGCAGTGCTCCTGACAGGGAGAACACCGGGGAGCTGTTTTTT
clone_size: NA; j_call: TRBJ2-1; v_call: TRBV7-9; d_call: TRBD2; cdr3_aa: CASSLVRPRGGDEQSF; cdr3_nt: TGTGCCAGCAGCTTAGTTCGTCCGCGGGGAGGGGACGAGCAGTCCTTC
clone_size: NA; j_call: TRBJ2-7; v_call: TRBV10-3; d_call: NA; cdr3_aa: CAISAGEDEQYF; cdr3_nt: TGTGCCATCAGTGCCGGGGAGGACGAGCAGTACTTC
clone_size: few; j_call: TRBJ1-2; v_call: TRBV7-2; d_call: NA; cdr3_aa: CASSFRAPVGYTF; cdr3_nt: TGTGCCAGCAGCTTCCGGGCCCCCGTGGGCTACACCTTC
clone_size: NA; j_call: TRBJ1-2; v_call: TRBV12-3/TRBV12-4; d_call: TRBD1; cdr3_aa: CASSSRDRGSYGYTF; cdr3_nt: TGTGCCAGCAGCAGCCGGGACAGGGGCAGCTATGGCTACACCTTC
clone_size: once; j_call: TRBJ2-5; v_call: TRBV7-3; d_call: TRBD2; cdr3_aa: CASSLGEGSETQYF; cdr3_nt: TGTGCCAGCAGCTTAGGGGAGGGAAGTGAGACCCAGTACTTC
clone_size: NA; j_call: TRBJ2-7; v_call: TRBV7-6; d_call: TRBD2; cdr3_aa: CASRASGDYEQYF; cdr3_nt: TGTGCCAGCCGCGCTAGCGGAGACTACGAGCAGTACTTC
clone_size: many; j_call: TRBJ1-1; v_call: TRBV29-1; d_call: NA; cdr3_aa: CSPGRYTEAFF; cdr3_nt: TGCAGCCCCGGAAGGTACACTGAAGCTTTCTTT
clone_size: NA; j_call: TRBJ2-1; v_call: TRBV25-1; d_call: NA; cdr3_aa: CASSEYQARGTAGWSYNEQFF; cdr3_nt: TGTGCCAGCAGTGAATATCAGGCCAGGGGGACAGCGGGATGGTCCTACAATGAGCAGTTCTTC
clone_size: NA; j_call: TRBJ2-1; v_call: TRBV2; d_call: TRBD2; cdr3_aa: CASRTLAGVSSYNEQFF; cdr3_nt: TGTGCCAGCAGGACTCTAGCGGGAGTCAGCTCCTACAATGAGCAGTTCTTC
clone_size: NA; j_call: TRBJ2-7; v_call: TRBV5-1; d_call: NA; cdr3_aa: CASSLQGTYNEQYF; cdr3_nt: TGCGCCAGCAGCTTACAGGGTACCTACAATGAGCAGTACTTC
clone_size: NA; j_call: TRBJ2-1; v_call: TRBV7-3; d_call: TRBD2; cdr3_aa: CASSPFGRAAYNEQFF; cdr3_nt: TGTGCCAGCAGTCCATTCGGGAGGGCGGCCTACAATGAGCAGTTCTTC
clone_size: once; j_call: TRBJ1-4; v_call: TRBV5-1; d_call: NA; cdr3_aa: CASSPIGVKGEKLFF; cdr3_nt: TGCGCCAGCAGCCCCATCGGGGTGAAGGGGGAAAAACTGTTTTTT
clone_size: NA; j_call: TRBJ2-7; v_call: TRBV21-1; d_call: NA; cdr3_aa: CASSPIHGEQYF; cdr3_nt: TGTGCCAGCAGCCCCATCCACGGGGAGCAGTACTTC
clone_size: NA; j_call: TRBJ1-5; v_call: TRBV27; d_call: TRBD1; cdr3_aa: CASSTTGDLSNQPQHF; cdr3_nt: TGTGCCAGCAGTACTACAGGGGATCTTAGCAATCAGCCCCAGCATTTT
clone_size: once; j_call: TRBJ1-3; v_call: TRBV12-3/TRBV12-4; d_call: NA; cdr3_aa: CASSPSTGIGNTIYF; cdr3_nt: TGTGCCAGCAGTCCGAGCACAGGGATCGGAAACACCATATATTTT
clone_size: NA; j_call: TRBJ2-3; v_call: TRBV24-1; d_call: TRBD2; cdr3_aa: CATSDRTSVSTDTQYF; cdr3_nt: TGTGCCACCAGTGACCGCACTAGCGTTAGCACAGATACGCAGTATTTT
clone_size: few; j_call: TRBJ2-4; v_call: TRBV20-1; d_call: NA; cdr3_aa: CSASNPGGDIQYF; cdr3_nt: TGCAGTGCTAGTAACCCAGGGGGGGACATTCAGTACTTC
clone_size: NA; j_call: TRBJ2-1; v_call: TRBV7-9; d_call: NA; cdr3_aa: CASSLGSKQFF; cdr3_nt: TGTGCCAGCAGCTTGGGTAGCAAGCAGTTCTTC
clone_size: NA; j_call: TRBJ2-1; v_call: TRBV28; d_call: NA; cdr3_aa: CASNAAGSEQFF; cdr3_nt: TGTGCCAGCAACGCTGCAGGGAGTGAGCAGTTCTTC
clone_size: NA; j_call: TRBJ2-7; v_call: TRBV27; d_call: NA; cdr3_aa: CASSPRLWYEQYF; cdr3_nt: TGTGCCAGCAGTCCCCGGTTATGGTACGAGCAGTACTTC
clone_size: once; j_call: TRBJ2-1; v_call: TRBV6-5; d_call: TRBD1; cdr3_aa: CASSIWTGAGETQFF; cdr3_nt: TGTGCCAGCAGTATATGGACAGGGGCAGGGGAGACCCAGTTCTTC
clone_size: NA; j_call: TRBJ1-2; v_call: TRBV20-1; d_call: NA; cdr3_aa: CSGAGVWGYTF; cdr3_nt: TGCAGTGGAGCAGGGGTGTGGGGCTACACCTTC
clone_size: few; j_call: TRBJ1-4; v_call: TRBV5-5; d_call: TRBD1; cdr3_aa: CASSPGQALREKLFF; cdr3_nt: TGTGCCAGCAGCCCGGGACAGGCTTTGCGTGAAAAACTGTTTTTT
clone_size: NA; j_call: TRBJ1-2; v_call: TRBV29-1; d_call: NA; cdr3_aa: CSALRLAEGRGYTF; cdr3_nt: TGCAGCGCTCTAAGGTTGGCTGAGGGCCGAGGCTACACCTTC
clone_size: NA; j_call: TRBJ2-3; v_call: TRBV28; d_call: TRBD1; cdr3_aa: CAGKGGSDTQYF; cdr3_nt: TGTGCCGGCAAAGGGGGCTCGGATACGCAGTATTTT
clone_size: few; j_call: TRBJ1-1; v_call: TRBV7-2; d_call: TRBD1; cdr3_aa: CASSPLAPTGRAFF; cdr3_nt: TGTGCCAGCAGCCCCCTAGCCCCGACAGGGAGGGCTTTCTTT
clone_size: NA; j_call: TRBJ2-1; v_call: TRBV20-1; d_call: NA; cdr3_aa: CSARKTGGPLNEQFF; cdr3_nt: TGCAGTGCTAGGAAGACTGGCGGGCCCCTCAATGAGCAGTTCTTC
clone_size: NA; j_call: TRBJ2-3; v_call: TRBV5-1; d_call: TRBD1; cdr3_aa: CASSHDRGSTDTQYF; cdr3_nt: TGCGCCAGCAGCCACGACAGGGGTAGCACAGATACGCAGTATTTT
clone_size: NA; j_call: TRBJ1-4; v_call: TRBV7-2; d_call: TRBD1; cdr3_aa: CASRRGRTNGKLFF; cdr3_nt: TGTGCCAGCAGAAGGGGGCGGACTAATGGAAAACTGTTTTTT
clone_size: NA; j_call: TRBJ2-7; v_call: TRBV9; d_call: TRBD1; cdr3_aa: CASSPEGTDPYEQYF; cdr3_nt: TGTGCCAGCAGCCCCGAAGGGACAGATCCTTACGAGCAGTACTTC
clone_size: NA; j_call: TRBJ2-7; v_call: TRBV7-9; d_call: NA; cdr3_aa: CASSSRGGSLYEQYF; cdr3_nt: TGTGCCAGCAGCTCGCGTGGGGGGTCCCTCTACGAGCAGTACTTC
clone_size: few; j_call: TRBJ2-1; v_call: TRBV29-1; d_call: TRBD1; cdr3_aa: CSVEGGQGTINEQFF; cdr3_nt: TGCAGCGTTGAAGGGGGACAGGGGACCATTAATGAGCAGTTCTTC
clone_size: NA; j_call: TRBJ1-1; v_call: TRBV7-8; d_call: NA; cdr3_aa: CASSLSPANTEAFF; cdr3_nt: TGTGCCAGCAGCTTATCGCCAGCCAACACTGAAGCTTTCTTT
clone_size: few; j_call: TRBJ2-4; v_call: TRBV21-1; d_call: NA; cdr3_aa: CASSKVRRNTTSEAKNIQYF; cdr3_nt: TGTGCCAGCAGCAAAGTGAGAAGGAATACAACTTCAGAAGCCAAAAACATTCAGTACTTC
clone_size: NA; j_call: TRBJ2-4; v_call: TRBV2; d_call: TRBD2; cdr3_aa: CASIPPTSGTALSQYF; cdr3_nt: TGTGCCAGCATTCCCCCGACTAGCGGGACCGCTTTGTCGCAGTACTTC
clone_size: NA; j_call: TRBJ2-7; v_call: TRBV6-5; d_call: NA; cdr3_aa: CASSYQVPAGEQYF; cdr3_nt: TGTGCCAGCAGTTACCAAGTCCCGGCTGGCGAGCAGTACTTC